The 15 T cell receptor beta chains in this list originate from one sample, sequenced in a study of blood T cell repertoires in COVID-19. Sequencing was performed with immunoSEQ multiplex PCR; in TCRdb, only in-frame clones are kept and a portion is missing. The data hold 120,000 to 150,000 clones, with more than 75% observed a single time. Sample: peripheral blood. These TCRs come from a man aged 60 to 69 with acute or convalescent COVID-19.

V gene TRBV5-4 combines with J gene TRBJ2-7; D might be TRBD1 (6 bases). Germline values: CDR1 SGHNT, CDR2 YYREEE (reference sequence). This CDR3 contains 13 residues. Trimming pared 0 bases from V and 4 bases from J, leaving 8 bases between. DNA for the CDR3: TGTGCCAGCAGCTTGGCCAGGGGTTACGAGCAGTACTTC. The encoded protein is CASSLARGYEQYF.

V and J are TRBV27 and TRBJ2-7; D is ambiguous. V was cut by 5 bases and J by 4 bases, with 18 bases left in between. The CDR3 runs 15 residues. Germline CDR1 is MNHEY and CDR2 is SMNVEV (reference sequence). CDR3 sequence (DNA): TGTGCCAGCAGTCGCCTGGCGACAAGCCTATACGAGCAGTACTTC. Its protein product is CASSRLATSLYEQYF.

The chain recombines TRBV6-6 with TRBJ2-3; TRBD1 agrees at 7 bases. Germline assignment: CDR1 MNHNY and CDR2 SVGAGI (reference sequence). The V segment lost 6 bases and the J segment 2 bases; nucleotides outside the gene matches: 5. The CDR3 is 14 residues long. CDR3 residues: CASSPGQYTDTQYF. CDR3 in DNA: TGTGCCAGCAGCCCGGGACAGTACACAGATACGCAGTATTTT.

This rearrangement joins TRBV7-8 to TRBJ2-7; TRBD1 matches 9 bases. Germline assignment: CDR1 SGHVS and CDR2 FQNEAQ. The CDR3 runs to 14 residues. Trimming cost V 5 bases and J 4 bases; bases outside gene matches: 6. The CDR3 nucleotides are TGTGCCAGCAGCCGAGAGGGACAGGGTTACGAGCAGTACTTC. It translates to CASSREGQGYEQYF.

This chain links TRBV7-8 with TRBJ2-1; 12 bases fit TRBD2. Germline trimming cut 3 bases from V and 6 bases from J; bases unmatched to any gene: 3. Germline V gene data show CDR1 as SGHVS and CDR2 as FQNEAQ. CDR3 length: 15 amino acids. This chain's CDR3 is CASSFGLAGPNEQFF. The CDR3 DNA is TGTGCCAGCAGCTTCGGACTAGCGGGACCCAATGAGCAGTTCTTC.

V usage is TRBV5-4 and J usage is TRBJ2-5, with 7 bases identical to TRBD1. The CDR3 sequence is 15 residues long. Trimming cost V 0 bases and J 1 base; bases outside gene matches: 3. Per germline, CDR1 SGHNT and CDR2 YYREEE (reference sequence). The CDR3 nucleotides read TGTGCCAGCAGCTTGGACAGGGGCGCCCAAGAGACCCAGTACTTC. Its translation: CASSLDRGAQETQYF.

V and J are TRBV10-1 and TRBJ2-7; D is possibly TRBD2 (5 bases). V was trimmed by 5 bases and J by 9 bases, leaving 17 bases between them. The V gene's germline CDR1 is WNHNN and CDR2 SYGVQD (reference sequence). The CDR3 loop spans 13 amino acids. The CDR3, as DNA: TGCGCCAGCAGTTCCGGTTCCGAGGGTAGGCAGTACTTC. Its protein is CASSSGSEGRQYF.

The V gene is TRBV21-1, the J gene TRBJ2-7; the DNA was not compared with TRBD2, the D call given in the table. TRBV21-1 is termed a pseudogene. The CDR3 is made up of 15 amino acids. The CDR3: CASSRRGSPLYEQYF. The CDR3, as DNA: TGTGCCAGCAGCAGGCGGGGGAGCCCCCTCTACGAGCAGTACTTC.

This clone was detected only a few times. The rearrangement uses TRBV15 and TRBJ2-7; tentatively, D is TRBD1 (6 bases). V lost 0 bases and J lost 5, with 8 bases in between. Germline CDR1 and CDR2: LNHNV and YYDKDF (reference sequence). This CDR3 has 13 residues. The CDR3 bases are TGTGCCACCAGCAGAGACAGGGGTCACGAGCAGTACTTC. Protein sequence: CATSRDRGHEQYF.

This clone has only a few counts. The J gene is TRBJ2-5, the V gene TRBV28, with D tentatively TRBD2 (5 bases). The germline CDR1 and CDR2 sequences are MDHEN and SYDVKM. Trimming shortened V by 2 bases and J by 5 bases, and 9 bases separated the two germline ends. CDR3 length: 13 amino acids. Here the CDR3 reads CASSLISGETQYF. The CDR3 bases are TGTGCCAGCAGTTTAATCTCGGGGGAGACCCAGTACTTC.

This chain links TRBV7-9 with TRBJ1-5; D remains unclear. CDR1 and CDR2 from the germline V gene are SEHNR and FQNEAQ (reference sequence). V was pared by 6 bases and J by 0 bases, with 3 bases between. The length of the CDR3 is 12 residues. CDR3 residues: CASSYSNQPQHF. The CDR3 region has the DNA TGTGCCAGCAGTTATAGCAATCAGCCCCAGCATTTT. The variable domain in full, with the rest retrieved from reference TRBV7-9 and TRBJ1-5, is DTGVSQNPRHKITKRGQNVTFRCDPISEHNRLYWYRQTLGQGPEFLTYFQNEAQLEKSRLLSDRFSAERPKGSFSTLEIQRTEQGDSAMYLCASSYSNQPQHFGDGTRLSIL.

V is TRBV5-1 and J is TRBJ1-2, with TRBD1 matching over 8 bases. The CDR3 runs 15 residues. Germline-derived CDR1 and CDR2 are SGHRS and YFSETQ. V was clipped by 3 bases and J by 2 bases; unmatched bases: 6. CDR3 sequence (DNA): TGCGCCAGCAGCTCAGCCGGGACAGGCAACTATGGCTACACCTTC. It translates to CASSSAGTGNYGYTF.

V gene TRBV6-5 combines with J gene TRBJ1-1; 8 nucleotides line up with TRBD1. V trimming: 7 bases; J trimming: 5 bases; junction bases outside the gene matches: 9. CDR3 size: 14 residues. Looked up from germline, CDR1 is MNHEY and CDR2 is SVGAGI. CDR3 protein: CASTIDRGGTEAFF. CDR3 DNA sequence: TGTGCCAGCACCATCGACAGGGGAGGAACTGAAGCTTTCTTT.

The chain carries TRBV19 and TRBJ1-1, with D tentatively TRBD1 (5 bases). Per the germline V gene, CDR1 is LNHDA and CDR2 is SQIVND (reference sequence). Trimming took 6 bases from V and 3 from J, leaving 11 bases between them. The CDR3 extends over 13 amino acids. This CDR3 is CASSSQGYTEAFF. The CDR3 bases are TGTGCCAGTAGCTCTCAGGGCTACACTGAAGCTTTCTTT. The full variable domain, rest sourced from reference TRBV19 and TRBJ1-1, is DGGITQSPKYLFRKEGQNVTLSCEQNLNHDAMYWYRQDPGQGLRLIYYSQIVNDFQKGDIAEGYSVSREKKESFPLTVTSAQKNPTAFYLCASSSQGYTEAFFGQGTRLTVV.

This rearrangement joins TRBV5-6 to TRBJ2-5; unclear D gene. Trimming left V 4 bases short and J 5 bases short, with 6 bases between. The CDR3 covers 11 residues. CDR1 is SGHDT and CDR2 is YYEEEE in the germline V gene. The DNA for the CDR3 is TGTGCCAGCAGCAGCCTGGAGACCCAGTACTTC. Its protein product is CASSSLETQYF.